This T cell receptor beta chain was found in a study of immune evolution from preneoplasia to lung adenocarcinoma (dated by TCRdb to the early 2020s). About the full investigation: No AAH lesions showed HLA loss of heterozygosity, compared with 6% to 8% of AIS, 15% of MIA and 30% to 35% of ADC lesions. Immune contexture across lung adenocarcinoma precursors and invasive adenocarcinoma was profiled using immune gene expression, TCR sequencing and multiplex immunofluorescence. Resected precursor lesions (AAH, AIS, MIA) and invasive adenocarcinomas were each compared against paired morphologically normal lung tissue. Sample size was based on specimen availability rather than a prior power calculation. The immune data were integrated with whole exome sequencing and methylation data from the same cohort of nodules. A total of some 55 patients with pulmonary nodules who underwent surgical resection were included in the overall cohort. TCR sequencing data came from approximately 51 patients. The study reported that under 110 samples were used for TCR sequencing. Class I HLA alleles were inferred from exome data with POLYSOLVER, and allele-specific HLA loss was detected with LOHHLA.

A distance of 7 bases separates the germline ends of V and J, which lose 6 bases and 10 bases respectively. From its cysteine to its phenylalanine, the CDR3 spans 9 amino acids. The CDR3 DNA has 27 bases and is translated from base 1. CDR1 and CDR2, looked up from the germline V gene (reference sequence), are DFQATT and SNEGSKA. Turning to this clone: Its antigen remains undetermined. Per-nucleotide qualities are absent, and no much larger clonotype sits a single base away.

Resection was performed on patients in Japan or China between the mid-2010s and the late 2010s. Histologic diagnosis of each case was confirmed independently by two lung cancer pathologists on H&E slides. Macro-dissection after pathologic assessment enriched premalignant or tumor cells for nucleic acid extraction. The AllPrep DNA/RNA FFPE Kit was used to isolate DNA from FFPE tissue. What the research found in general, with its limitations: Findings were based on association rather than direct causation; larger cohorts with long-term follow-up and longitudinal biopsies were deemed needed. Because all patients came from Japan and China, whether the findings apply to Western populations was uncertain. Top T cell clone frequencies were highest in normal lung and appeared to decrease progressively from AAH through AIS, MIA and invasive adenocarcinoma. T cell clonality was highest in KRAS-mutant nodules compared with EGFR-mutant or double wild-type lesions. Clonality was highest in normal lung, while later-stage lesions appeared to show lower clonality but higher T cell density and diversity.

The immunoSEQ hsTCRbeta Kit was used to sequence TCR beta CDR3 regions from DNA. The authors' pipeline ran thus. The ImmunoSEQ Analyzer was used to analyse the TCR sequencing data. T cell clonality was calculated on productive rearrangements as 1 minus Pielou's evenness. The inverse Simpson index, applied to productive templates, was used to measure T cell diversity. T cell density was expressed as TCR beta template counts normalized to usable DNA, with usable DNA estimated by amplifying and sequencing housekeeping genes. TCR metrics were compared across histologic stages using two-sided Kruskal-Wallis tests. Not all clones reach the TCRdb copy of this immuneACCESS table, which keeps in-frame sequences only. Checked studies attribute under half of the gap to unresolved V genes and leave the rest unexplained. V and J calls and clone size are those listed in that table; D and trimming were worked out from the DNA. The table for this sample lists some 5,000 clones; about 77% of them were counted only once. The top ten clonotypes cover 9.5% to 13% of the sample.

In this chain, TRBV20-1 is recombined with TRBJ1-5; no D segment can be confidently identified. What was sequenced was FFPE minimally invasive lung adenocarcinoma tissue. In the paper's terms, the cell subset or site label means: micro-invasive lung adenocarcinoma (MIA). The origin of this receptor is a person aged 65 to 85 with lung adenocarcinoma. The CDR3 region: CSAPTPQHF. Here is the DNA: TGCAGTGCCCCAACACCCCAGCATTTT.